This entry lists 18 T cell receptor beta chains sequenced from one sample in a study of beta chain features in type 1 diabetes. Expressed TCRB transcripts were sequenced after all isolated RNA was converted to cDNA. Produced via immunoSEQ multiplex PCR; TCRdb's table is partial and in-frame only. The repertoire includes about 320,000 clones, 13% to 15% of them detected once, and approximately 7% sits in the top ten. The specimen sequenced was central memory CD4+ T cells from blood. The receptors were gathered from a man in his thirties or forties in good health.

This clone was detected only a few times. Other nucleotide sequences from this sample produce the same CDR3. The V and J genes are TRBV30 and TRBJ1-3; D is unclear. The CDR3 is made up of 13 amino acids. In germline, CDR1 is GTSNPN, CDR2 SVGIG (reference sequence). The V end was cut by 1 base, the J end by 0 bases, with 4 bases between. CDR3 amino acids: CAWSGDSGNTIYF. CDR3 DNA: TGTGCCTGGAGTGGGGACTCTGGAAACACCATATATTTT. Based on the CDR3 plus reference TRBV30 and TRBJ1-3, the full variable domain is SQTIHQWPATLVQPVGSPLSLECTVEGTSNPNLYWYRQAAGRGLQLLFYSVGIGQISSEVPQNLSASRPQDRQFILSSKKLLLSDSGFYLCAWSGDSGNTIYFGEGSWLTVV.

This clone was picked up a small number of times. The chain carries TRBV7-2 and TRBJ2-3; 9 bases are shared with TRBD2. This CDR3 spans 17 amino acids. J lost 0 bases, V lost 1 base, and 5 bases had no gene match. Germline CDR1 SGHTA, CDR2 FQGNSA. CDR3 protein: CASSLGAGGRSTDTQYF. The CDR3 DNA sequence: TGTGCCAGCAGCTTAGGAGCGGGGGGCCGAAGCACAGATACGCAGTATTTT. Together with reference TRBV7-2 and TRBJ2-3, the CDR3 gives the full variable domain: GAGVSQSPSNKVTEKGKDVELRCDPISGHTALYWYRQSLGQGLEFLIYFQGNSAPDKSGLPSDRFSAERTGGSVSTLTIQRTQQEDSAVYLCASSLGAGGRSTDTQYFGPGTRLTVL.

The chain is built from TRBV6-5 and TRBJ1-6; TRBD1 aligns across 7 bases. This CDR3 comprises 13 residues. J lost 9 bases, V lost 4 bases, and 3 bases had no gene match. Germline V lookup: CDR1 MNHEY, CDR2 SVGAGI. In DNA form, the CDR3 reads TGTGCCAGCAGTTTTGACAGGGCTTCACCCCTCCACTTT. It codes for CASSFDRASPLHF.

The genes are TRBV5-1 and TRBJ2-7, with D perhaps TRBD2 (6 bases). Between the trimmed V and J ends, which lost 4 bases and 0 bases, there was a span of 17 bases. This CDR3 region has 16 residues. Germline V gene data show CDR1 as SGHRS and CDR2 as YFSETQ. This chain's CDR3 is CASSLEMAGSSYEQYF. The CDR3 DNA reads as TGCGCCAGCAGCCTGGAGATGGCGGGGAGCTCCTACGAGCAGTACTTC.

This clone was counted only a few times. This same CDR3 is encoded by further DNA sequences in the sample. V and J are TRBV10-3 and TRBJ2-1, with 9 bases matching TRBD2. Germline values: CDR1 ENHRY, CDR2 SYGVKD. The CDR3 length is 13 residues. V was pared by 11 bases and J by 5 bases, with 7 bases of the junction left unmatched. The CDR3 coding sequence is TGTGCCTCTTTAGCGGGAGAGCACAATGAGCAGTTCTTC. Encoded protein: CASLAGEHNEQFF.

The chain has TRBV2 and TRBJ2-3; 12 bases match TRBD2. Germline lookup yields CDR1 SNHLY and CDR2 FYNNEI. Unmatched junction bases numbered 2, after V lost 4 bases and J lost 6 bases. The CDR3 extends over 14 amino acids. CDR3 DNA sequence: TGTGCCAGCAGTGCTACTAGCGGGAGGGATACGCAGTATTTT. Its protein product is CASSATSGRDTQYF.

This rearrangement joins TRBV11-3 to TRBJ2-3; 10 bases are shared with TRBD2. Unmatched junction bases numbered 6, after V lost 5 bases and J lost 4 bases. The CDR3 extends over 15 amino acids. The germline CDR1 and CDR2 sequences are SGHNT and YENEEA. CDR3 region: CASSPGTSESDTQYF. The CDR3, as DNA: TGTGCCAGCAGCCCCGGGACTAGCGAATCAGATACGCAGTATTTT.

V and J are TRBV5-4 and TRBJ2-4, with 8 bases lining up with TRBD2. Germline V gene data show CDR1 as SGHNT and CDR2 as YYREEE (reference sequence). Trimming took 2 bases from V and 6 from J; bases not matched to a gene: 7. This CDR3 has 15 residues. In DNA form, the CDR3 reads TGTGCCAGCAGCTTCGCCGGGACTAGAGGAAACATTCAGTACTTC. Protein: CASSFAGTRGNIQYF. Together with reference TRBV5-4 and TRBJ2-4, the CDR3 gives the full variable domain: ETGVTQSPTHLIKTRGQQVTLRCSSQSGHNTVSWYQQALGQGPQFIFQYYREEENGRGNFPPRFSGLQFPNYSSELNVNALELDDSALYLCASSFAGTRGNIQYFGAGTRLSVL.

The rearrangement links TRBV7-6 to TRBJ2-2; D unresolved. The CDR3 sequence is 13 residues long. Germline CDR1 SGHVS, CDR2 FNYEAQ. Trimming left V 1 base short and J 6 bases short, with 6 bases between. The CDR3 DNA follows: TGTGCCAGCAGCTTAGAGGCGTCCGGGGAGCTGTTTTTT. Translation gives CASSLEASGELFF.

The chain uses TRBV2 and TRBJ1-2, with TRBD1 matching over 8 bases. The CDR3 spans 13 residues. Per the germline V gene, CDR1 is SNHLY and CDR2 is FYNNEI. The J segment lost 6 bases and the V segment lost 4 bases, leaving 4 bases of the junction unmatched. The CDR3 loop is CASSAGQEHGYTF. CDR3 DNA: TGTGCCAGCAGTGCGGGACAGGAGCATGGCTACACCTTC.

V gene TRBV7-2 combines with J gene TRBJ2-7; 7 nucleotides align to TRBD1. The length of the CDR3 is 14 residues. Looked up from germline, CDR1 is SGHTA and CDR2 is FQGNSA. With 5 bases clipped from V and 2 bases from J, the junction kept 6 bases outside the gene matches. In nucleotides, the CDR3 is TGTGCCAGCAGCAAAGGGACAGCCGCCTACGAGCAGTACTTC. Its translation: CASSKGTAAYEQYF.

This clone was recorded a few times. CDR3 sequence reads: CASSLGPVNSPLHF. In DNA form, the CDR3 reads TGTGCCAGCAGCTTAGGGCCGGTTAATTCACCCCTCCACTTT. The chain employs TRBV11-3 and TRBJ1-6; D gene unclear. Germline CDR1 reads SGHNT; CDR2 reads YENEEA. The CDR3 runs to 14 residues. Trimming took 1 base from V and 6 from J, leaving 7 bases between them.

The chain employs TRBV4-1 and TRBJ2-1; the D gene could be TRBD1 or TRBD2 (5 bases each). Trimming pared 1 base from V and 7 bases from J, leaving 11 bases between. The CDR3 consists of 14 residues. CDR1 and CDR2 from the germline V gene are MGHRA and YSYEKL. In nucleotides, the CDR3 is TGCGCCAGCAGCCAAGGTTATGGGGGAAATGAGCAGTTCTTC. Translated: CASSQGYGGNEQFF.

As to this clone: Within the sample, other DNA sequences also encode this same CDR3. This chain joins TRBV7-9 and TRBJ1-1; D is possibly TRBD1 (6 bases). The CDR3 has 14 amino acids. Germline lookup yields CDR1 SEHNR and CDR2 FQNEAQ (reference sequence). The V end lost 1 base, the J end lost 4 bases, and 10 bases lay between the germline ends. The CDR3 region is CASSLGGLGTEAFF. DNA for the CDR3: TGTGCCAGCAGCTTAGGGGGGCTAGGCACTGAAGCTTTCTTT.

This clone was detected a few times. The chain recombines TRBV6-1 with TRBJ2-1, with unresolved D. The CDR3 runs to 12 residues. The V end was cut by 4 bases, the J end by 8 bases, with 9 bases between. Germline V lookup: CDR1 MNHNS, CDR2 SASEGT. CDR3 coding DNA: TGTGCCAGCAGTGGACCCCTCTATGAGCAGTTCTTC. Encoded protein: CASSGPLYEQFF.

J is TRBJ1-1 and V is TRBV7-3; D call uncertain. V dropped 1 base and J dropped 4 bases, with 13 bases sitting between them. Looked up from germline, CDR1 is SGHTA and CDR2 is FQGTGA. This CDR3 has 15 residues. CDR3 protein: CASSLMEGGSTEAFF. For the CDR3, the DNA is TGTGCCAGCAGCTTAATGGAGGGCGGGAGCACTGAAGCTTTCTTT.

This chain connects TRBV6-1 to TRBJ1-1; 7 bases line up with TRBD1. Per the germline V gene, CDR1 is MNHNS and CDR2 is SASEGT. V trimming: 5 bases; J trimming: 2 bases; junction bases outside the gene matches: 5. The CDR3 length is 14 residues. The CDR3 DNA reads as TGTGCCAGCAGTCCCAGGGGGGGTAACACTGAAGCTTTCTTT. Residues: CASSPRGGNTEAFF.

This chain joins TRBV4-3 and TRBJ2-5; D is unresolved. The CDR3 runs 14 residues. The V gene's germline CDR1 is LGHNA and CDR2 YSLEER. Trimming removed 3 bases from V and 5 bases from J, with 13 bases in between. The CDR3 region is CASSHEAQAETQYF. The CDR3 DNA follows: TGCGCCAGCAGCCATGAGGCCCAGGCGGAGACCCAGTACTTC.